The clone carrying this TCR beta chain appeared once. The data are from a study of blood T cell repertoires in COVID-19. Per the original methods: Estimates of nucleated cell counts were drawn from the amplification of reference gene primers. The assay was immunoSEQ multiplex PCR, and TCRdb's table has in-frame clones only and misses some. That table is the source of V, J and clone size, and D and trimming were worked out from the DNA. The sample holds roughly 230,000 clones, roughly 89% seen once. The CDR3 has 15 amino acids. Between the trimmed V and J ends, which lost 5 bases and 4 bases, there was a span of 17 bases. Germline CDR1 and CDR2: SEHNR and FQNEAQ (reference sequence).

The receptor was isolated from a woman in her sixties with COVID-19, enrolled during active disease. The J gene is TRBJ1-2, the V gene TRBV7-9, with no clear D. The specimen was peripheral blood. CDR3 in DNA: TGTGCCAGCAGCCCAGGTGGAGGGTTTGGCTATGGCTACACCTTC. This gives the protein CASSPGGGFGYGYTF.